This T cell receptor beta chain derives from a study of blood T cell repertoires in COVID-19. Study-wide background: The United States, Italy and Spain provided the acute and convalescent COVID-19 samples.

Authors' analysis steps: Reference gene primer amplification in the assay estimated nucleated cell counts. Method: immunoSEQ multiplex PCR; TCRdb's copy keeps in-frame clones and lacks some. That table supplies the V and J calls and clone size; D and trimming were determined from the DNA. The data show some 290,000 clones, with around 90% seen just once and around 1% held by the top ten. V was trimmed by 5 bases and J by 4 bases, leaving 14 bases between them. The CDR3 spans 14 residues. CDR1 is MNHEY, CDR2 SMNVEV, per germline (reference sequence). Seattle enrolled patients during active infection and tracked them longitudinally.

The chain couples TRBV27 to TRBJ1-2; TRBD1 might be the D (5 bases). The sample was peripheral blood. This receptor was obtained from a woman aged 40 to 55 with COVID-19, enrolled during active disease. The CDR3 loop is CASSVLGQGYGYTF. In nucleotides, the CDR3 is TGTGCCAGCAGTGTTCTAGGGCAGGGCTATGGCTACACCTTC.